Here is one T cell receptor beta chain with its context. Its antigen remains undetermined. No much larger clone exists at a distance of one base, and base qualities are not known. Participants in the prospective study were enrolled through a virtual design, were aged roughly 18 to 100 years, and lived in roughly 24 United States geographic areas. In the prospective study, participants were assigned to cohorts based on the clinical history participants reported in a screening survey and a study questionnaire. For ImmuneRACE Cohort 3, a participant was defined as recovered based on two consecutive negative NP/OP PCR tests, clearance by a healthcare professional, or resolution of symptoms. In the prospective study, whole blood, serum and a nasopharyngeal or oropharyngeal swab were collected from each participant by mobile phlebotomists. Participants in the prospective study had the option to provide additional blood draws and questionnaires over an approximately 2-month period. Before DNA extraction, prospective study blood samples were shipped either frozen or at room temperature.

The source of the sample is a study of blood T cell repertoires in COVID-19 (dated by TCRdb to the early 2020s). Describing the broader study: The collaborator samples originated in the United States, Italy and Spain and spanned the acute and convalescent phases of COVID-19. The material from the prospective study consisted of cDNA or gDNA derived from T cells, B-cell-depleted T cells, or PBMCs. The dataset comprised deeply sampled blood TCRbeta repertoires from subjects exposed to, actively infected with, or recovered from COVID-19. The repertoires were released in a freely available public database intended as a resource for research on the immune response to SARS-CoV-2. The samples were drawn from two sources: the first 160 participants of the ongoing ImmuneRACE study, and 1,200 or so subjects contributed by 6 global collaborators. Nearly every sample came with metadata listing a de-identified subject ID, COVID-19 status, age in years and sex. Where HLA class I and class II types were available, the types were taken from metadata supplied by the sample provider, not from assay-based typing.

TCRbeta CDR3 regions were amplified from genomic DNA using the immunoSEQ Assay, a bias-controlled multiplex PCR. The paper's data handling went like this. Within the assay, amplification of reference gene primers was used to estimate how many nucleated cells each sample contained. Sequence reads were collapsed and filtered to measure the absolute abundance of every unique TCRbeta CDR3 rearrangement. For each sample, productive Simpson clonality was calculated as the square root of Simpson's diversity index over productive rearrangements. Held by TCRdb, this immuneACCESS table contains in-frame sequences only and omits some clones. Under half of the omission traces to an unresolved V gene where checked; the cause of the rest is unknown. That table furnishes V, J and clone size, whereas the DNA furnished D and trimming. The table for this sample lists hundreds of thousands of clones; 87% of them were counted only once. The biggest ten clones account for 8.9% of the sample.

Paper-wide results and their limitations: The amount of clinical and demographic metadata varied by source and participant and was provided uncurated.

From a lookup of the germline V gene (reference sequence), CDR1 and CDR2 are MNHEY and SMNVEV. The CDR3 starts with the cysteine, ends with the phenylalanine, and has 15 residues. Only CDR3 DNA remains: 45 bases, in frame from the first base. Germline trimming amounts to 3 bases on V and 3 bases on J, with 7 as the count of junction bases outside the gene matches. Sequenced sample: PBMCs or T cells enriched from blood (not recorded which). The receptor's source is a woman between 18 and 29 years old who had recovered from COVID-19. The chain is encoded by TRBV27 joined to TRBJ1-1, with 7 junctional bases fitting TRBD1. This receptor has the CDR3 CASSFFDRVDTEAFF. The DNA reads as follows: TGTGCCAGCAGTTTTTTTGACAGGGTCGACACTGAAGCTTTCTTT.